These T cell receptor beta chains were read from a single sample in a study of CD8 T cells in ankylosing spondylitis. TCRdb redid the calling of the 5' RACE reads with MiXCR, one entry per CDR3 protein. In the table there are 250,000 or so distinct CDR3 sequences, 20% to 30% of which are singletons. Sample: blood, either unsorted or a sorted T cell fraction (not recorded which). All receptors derive from a male donor with ankylosing spondylitis or in good health (not recorded which). CDR3s include the opening cysteine and the closing phenylalanine or tryptophan. Each record gives: J gene, clone size, V gene, D gene, CDR3 protein, CDR3 DNA. A D gene is named only where the DNA matches it firmly. Size tells how often a clone was seen (once, few, many) or the class of an expanded clone, and some rows leave it out.

TRBJ2-7	-	TRBV5-5	-	CASSLTGMRGEQYF	TGTGCCAGCAGCTTAACGGGGATGAGGGGGGAGCAGTACTTC
TRBJ2-3	-	TRBV2	-	CASSERPPPTPAPDTQYF	TGTGCCAGCAGTGAAAGGCCCCCCCCGACCCCGGCTCCAGATACGCAGTATTTT
TRBJ2-3	-	TRBV19	-	CASSIGLADTQYF	TGTGCCAGTAGTATCGGGCTGGCAGATACGCAGTATTTT
TRBJ2-6	many	TRBV12-3/TRBV12-4	-	CASSLSGANVLTF	TGTGCCAGCAGTTTATCTGGGGCCAACGTCCTGACTTTC
TRBJ1-2	many	TRBV20-1	-	CSASRGGDGYTF	TGCAGTGCTAGTCGGGGGGGGGATGGCTACACCTTC
TRBJ2-1	few	TRBV4-2	TRBD2	CASSQGTSGGPSFF	TGTGCCAGCAGCCAAGGGACTAGCGGGGGCCCTTCGTTCTTC
TRBJ2-7	many	TRBV20-1	-	CSASRPGGDHEQYF	TGCAGTGCTAGCCGGCCAGGGGGGGACCACGAGCAGTACTTC
TRBJ1-1	many	TRBV12-3/TRBV12-4	-	CASSRSGGFDTEAFF	TGTGCCAGCAGCAGGTCGGGGGGGTTTGACACTGAAGCTTTCTTT
TRBJ1-2	many	TRBV6-1	-	CASRRTERANYGYTF	TGTGCCAGCAGGCGGACAGAACGAGCTAACTATGGCTACACCTTC
TRBJ2-5	-	TRBV20-1	-	CSAGEGFQETQYF	TGCAGTGCTGGCGAAGGGTTTCAAGAGACCCAGTACTTC
TRBJ1-2	-	TRBV10-3	-	CAITSNNYGYTF	TGTGCCATCACCTCCAACAACTATGGCTACACCTTC
TRBJ2-3	few	TRBV29-1	-	CSVGTPGGTDTQYF	TGCAGCGTCGGGACCCCTGGGGGCACAGATACGCAGTATTTT
TRBJ2-1	-	TRBV29-1	-	CSARHTTYNEQFF	TGCAGCGCCAGACATACAACCTACAATGAGCAGTTCTTC
TRBJ2-5	many	TRBV4-1	TRBD2	CASSLERRAGGETQYF	TGCGCCAGCAGCCTCGAACGCCGGGCGGGGGGAGAGACCCAGTACTTC
TRBJ2-3	many	TRBV2	-	CASSEGIAGSTDTQYF	TGTGCCAGCAGTGAAGGGATCGCAGGGAGCACAGATACGCAGTATTTT
TRBJ2-3	-	TRBV19	-	CASSSPGSTDTQYF	TGTGCCAGTAGTAGCCCAGGGAGCACAGATACGCAGTATTTT
TRBJ2-1	-	TRBV20-1	TRBD2	CSARDFSGGANEQFF	TGCAGTGCTAGAGACTTTAGCGGGGGGGCGAATGAGCAGTTCTTC
TRBJ1-5	few	TRBV6-1	TRBD1	CASSPTGGGSNQPQHF	TGTGCCAGCAGTCCTACAGGGGGTGGGAGCAATCAGCCCCAGCATTTT
TRBJ2-2	-	TRBV12-3/TRBV12-4	-	CASSLPRGYTGELFF	TGTGCCAGCAGTTTACCCCGGGGCTACACCGGGGAGCTGTTTTTT